These T cell receptor beta chains were read from a single sample in a study of blood T cells in healthy people across ages. MiXCR, applied by TCRdb to the 5' RACE reads, yields one record per CDR3 protein. The top ten hold 15% to 20% of the sample, which has about 780,000 distinct CDR3 sequences, about half seen once. Sample: blood. The receptor set was obtained from a man older than 75 in good health. The CDR3 runs from the conserved cysteine through the conserved F or W. The D gene is left open where the match is weak. Not all rows give a size; the values are once, few, many and, for expanded clones, a class.

-,TRBJ1-5,-,TRBV7-2,CASNAGTYSNQPQHF,TGTGCCAGCAACGCGGGAACGTATAGCAATCAGCCCCAGCATTTT
TRBD2,TRBJ2-1,few,TRBV5-1,CASSQTSGTRNEQFF,TGCGCCAGCAGCCAAACTAGCGGAACCCGGAATGAGCAGTTCTTC
-,TRBJ2-3,-,TRBV11-2,CASSVRGTTDTQYF,TGTGCCAGCAGCGTTCGCGGGACCACAGATACGCAGTATTTT
TRBD2,TRBJ2-1,-,TRBV4-3,CASSQEIAGGFNEQFF,TGCGCCAGCAGCCAAGAGATAGCGGGAGGGTTTAATGAGCAGTTCTTC
-,TRBJ2-7,-,TRBV12-3/TRBV12-4,CASSSGATYNEQYF,TGTGCCAGCAGTTCGGGGGCCACCTACAATGAGCAGTACTTC
TRBD1,TRBJ2-1,-,TRBV7-2,CASRSPGQGPYEQFF,TGTGCCAGCAGATCTCCGGGACAGGGGCCCTATGAGCAGTTCTTC
TRBD2,TRBJ2-5,-,TRBV14,CASSQQRLAVQYF,TGTGCCAGCAGCCAGCAGAGACTAGCGGTTCAGTACTTC
-,TRBJ2-5,-,TRBV7-2,CASSLARLRAQETQYF,TGTGCCAGCAGCTTAGCGCGGCTGCGGGCCCAAGAGACCCAGTACTTC
TRBD2,TRBJ2-1,once,TRBV24-1,CATSEASGVYNEQFF,TGTGCCACCAGTGAAGCTAGCGGAGTTTACAATGAGCAGTTCTTC
TRBD2,TRBJ2-1,-,TRBV7-2,CASSSQAGGPPYNEQFF,TGTGCCAGCAGCTCCCAAGCGGGGGGGCCGCCCTACAATGAGCAGTTCTTC
TRBD2,TRBJ2-1,-,TRBV6-2/TRBV6-3,CASNLTPAGGYNEQFF,TGTGCCAGCAATCTGACCCCGGCGGGAGGGTACAATGAGCAGTTCTTC
-,TRBJ2-1,-,TRBV7-9,CASSLAGRVKNEQFF,TGTGCCAGCAGCTTAGCCGGTAGGGTAAAAAATGAGCAGTTCTTC
-,TRBJ1-2,-,TRBV7-2,CASSRPGQRGYTF,TGTGCCAGCAGTCGACCGGGCCAGAGGGGCTACACCTTC
-,TRBJ2-5,once,TRBV2,CASRYLGGLETQYF,TGTGCCAGCCGATACCTTGGGGGACTAGAGACCCAGTACTTC
-,TRBJ2-1,-,TRBV29-1,CSVRRGAYNEQFF,TGCAGCGTGAGGCGTGGGGCCTACAATGAGCAGTTCTTC